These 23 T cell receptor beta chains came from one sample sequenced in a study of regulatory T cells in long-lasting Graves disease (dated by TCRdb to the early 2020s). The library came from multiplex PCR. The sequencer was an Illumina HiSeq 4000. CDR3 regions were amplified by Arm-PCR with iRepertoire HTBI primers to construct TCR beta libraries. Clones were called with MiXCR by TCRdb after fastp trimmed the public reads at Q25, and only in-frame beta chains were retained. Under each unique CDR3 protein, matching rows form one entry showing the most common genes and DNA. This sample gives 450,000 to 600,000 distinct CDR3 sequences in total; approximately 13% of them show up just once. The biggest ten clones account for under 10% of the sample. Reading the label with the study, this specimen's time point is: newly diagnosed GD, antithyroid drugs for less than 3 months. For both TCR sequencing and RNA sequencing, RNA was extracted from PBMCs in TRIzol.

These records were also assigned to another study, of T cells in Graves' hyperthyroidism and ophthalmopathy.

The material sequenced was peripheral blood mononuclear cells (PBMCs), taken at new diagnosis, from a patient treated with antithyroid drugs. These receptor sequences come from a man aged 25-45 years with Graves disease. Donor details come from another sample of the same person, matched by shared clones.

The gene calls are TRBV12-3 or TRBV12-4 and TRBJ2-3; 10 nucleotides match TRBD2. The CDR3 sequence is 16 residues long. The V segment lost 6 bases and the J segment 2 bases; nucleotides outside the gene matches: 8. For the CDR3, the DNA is TGTGCCAGCAGGCCCGTAGCGGGAGGACCCACAGATACGCAGTATTTT. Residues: CASRPVAGGPTDTQYF.

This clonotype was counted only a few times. CDR3 nucleotide sequence: TGCGCCAGCAGCCCGGGGACTCCCACAGATACGCAGTATTTT. The encoded protein is CASSPGTPTDTQYF. J is TRBJ2-3 and V is TRBV5-1; TRBD2 is a possible D gene (6 bases). CDR3 length equals 14 residues. Germline CDR1 reads SGHRS; CDR2 reads YFSETQ. V lost 4 bases and J lost 2, with 11 bases in between. Full variable domain (missing parts from reference TRBV5-1 and TRBJ2-3): KAGVTQTPRYLIKTRGQQVTLSCSPISGHRSVSWYQQTPGQGLQFLFEYFSETQRNKGNFPGRFSGRQFSNSRSEMNVSTLELGDSALYLCASSPGTPTDTQYFGPGTRLTVL.

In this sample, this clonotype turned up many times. The CDR3 DNA sequence: TGTGCCACCAGCAGACAGCAAGGACAGGGGGCGGATTCACCCCTCCACTTT. This encodes CATSRQQGQGADSPLHF. The V and J genes are TRBV15 and TRBJ1-6; 11 bases fit TRBD1. Germline V CDR1 and CDR2: LNHNV, YYDKDF (reference sequence). The CDR3 extends over 17 amino acids. V trimming: 2 bases; J trimming: 8 bases; junction bases outside the gene matches: 8.

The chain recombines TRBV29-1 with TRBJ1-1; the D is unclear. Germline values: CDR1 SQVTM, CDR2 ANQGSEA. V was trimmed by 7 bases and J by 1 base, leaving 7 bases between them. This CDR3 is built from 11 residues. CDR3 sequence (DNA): TGCAGCGGGGCGAGGAACACTGAAGCTTTCTTT. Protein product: CSGARNTEAFF.

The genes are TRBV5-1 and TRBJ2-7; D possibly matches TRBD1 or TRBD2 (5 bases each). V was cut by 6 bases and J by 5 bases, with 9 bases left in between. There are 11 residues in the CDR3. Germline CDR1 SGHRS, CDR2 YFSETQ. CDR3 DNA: TGCGCCAGCACCACGGGGCACGAGCAGTACTTC. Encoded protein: CASTTGHEQYF. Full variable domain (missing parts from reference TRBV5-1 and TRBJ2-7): KAGVTQTPRYLIKTRGQQVTLSCSPISGHRSVSWYQQTPGQGLQFLFEYFSETQRNKGNFPGRFSGRQFSNSRSEMNVSTLELGDSALYLCASTTGHEQYFGPGTRLTVT.

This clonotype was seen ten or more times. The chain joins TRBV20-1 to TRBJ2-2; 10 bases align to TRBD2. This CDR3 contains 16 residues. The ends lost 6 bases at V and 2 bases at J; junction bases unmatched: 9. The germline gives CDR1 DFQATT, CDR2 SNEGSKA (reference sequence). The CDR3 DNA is TGCAGTGCACCCATTCTAGCGGGAGTTAACACCGGGGAGCTGTTTTTT. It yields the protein CSAPILAGVNTGELFF.

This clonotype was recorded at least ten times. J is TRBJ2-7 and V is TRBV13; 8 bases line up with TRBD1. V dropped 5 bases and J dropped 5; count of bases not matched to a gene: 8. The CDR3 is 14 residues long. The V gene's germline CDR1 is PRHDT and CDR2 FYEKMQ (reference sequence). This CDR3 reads CASSNRDRRHEQYF. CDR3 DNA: TGTGCCAGCAGCAACCGGGACAGGCGACACGAGCAGTACTTC.

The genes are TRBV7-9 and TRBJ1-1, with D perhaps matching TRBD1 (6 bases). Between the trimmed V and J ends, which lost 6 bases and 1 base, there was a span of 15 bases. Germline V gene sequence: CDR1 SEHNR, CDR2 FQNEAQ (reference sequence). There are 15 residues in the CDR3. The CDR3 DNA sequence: TGTGCCAGCAGTTTCTCGGGGGCGCGGAACACTGAAGCTTTCTTT. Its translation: CASSFSGARNTEAFF.

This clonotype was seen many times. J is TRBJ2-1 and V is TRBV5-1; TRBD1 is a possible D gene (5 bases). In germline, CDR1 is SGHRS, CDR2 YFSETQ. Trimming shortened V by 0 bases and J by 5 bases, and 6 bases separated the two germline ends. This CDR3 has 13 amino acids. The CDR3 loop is CASSLVTDNEQFF. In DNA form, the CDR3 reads TGCGCCAGCAGCTTGGTGACAGACAATGAGCAGTTCTTC.

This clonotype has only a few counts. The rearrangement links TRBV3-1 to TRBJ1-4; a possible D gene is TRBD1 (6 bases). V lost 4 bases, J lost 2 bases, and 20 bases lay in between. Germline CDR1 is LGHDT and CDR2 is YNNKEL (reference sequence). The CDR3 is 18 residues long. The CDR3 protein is CASSPMRAGASTNEKLFF. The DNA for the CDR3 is TGTGCCAGCAGCCCCATGCGGGCAGGGGCTTCGACTAATGAAAAACTGTTTTTT. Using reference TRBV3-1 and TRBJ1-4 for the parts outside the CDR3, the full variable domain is DTAVSQTPKYLVTQMGNDKSIKCEQNLGHDTMYWYKQDSKKFLKIMFSYNNKELIINETVPNRFSPKSPDKAHLNLHINSLELGDSAVYFCASSPMRAGASTNEKLFFGSGTQLSVL.

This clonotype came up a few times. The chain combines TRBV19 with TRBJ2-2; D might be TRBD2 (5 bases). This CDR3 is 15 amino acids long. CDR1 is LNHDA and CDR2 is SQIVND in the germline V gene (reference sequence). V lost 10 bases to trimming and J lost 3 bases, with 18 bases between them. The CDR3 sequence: CATTSGLTYTGELFF. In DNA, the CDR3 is TGTGCCACCACTTCCGGACTGACTTACACCGGGGAGCTGTTTTTT.

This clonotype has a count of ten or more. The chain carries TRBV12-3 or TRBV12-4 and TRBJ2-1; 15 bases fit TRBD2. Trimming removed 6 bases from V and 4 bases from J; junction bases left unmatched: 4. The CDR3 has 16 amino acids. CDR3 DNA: TGTGCCAGCAGGACCGGGACTAGCGGGAGGTACAATGAGCAGTTCTTC. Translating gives CASRTGTSGRYNEQFF.

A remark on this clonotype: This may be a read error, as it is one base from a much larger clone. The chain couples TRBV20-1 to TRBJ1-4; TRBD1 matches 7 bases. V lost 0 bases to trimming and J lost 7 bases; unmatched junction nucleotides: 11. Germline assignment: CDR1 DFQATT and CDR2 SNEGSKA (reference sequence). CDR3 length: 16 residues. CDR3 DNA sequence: TGCAGTGCTAGAGATGAGGACAGGTGTAAAAGTGAAAAACTGTTTTTT. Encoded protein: CSARDEDRCKSEKLFF.

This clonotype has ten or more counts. This chain's CDR3 is CASSRGTESYNEQFF. The CDR3 DNA sequence: TGTGCCAGCAGCCGAGGAACCGAGTCCTACAATGAGCAGTTCTTC. The genes are TRBV11-2 and TRBJ2-1; D is unresolved. V lost 5 bases and J 1 base, leaving 12 bases between the germline ends. CDR1 and CDR2 (germline): SGHAT, FQNNGV. The CDR3 runs 15 residues.

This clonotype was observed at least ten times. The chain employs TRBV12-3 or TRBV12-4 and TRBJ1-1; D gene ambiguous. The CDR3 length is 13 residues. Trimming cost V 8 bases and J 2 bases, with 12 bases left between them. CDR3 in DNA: TGTGCCAGCTCACCGAGGGTTAACACTGAAGCTTTCTTT. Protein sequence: CASSPRVNTEAFF.

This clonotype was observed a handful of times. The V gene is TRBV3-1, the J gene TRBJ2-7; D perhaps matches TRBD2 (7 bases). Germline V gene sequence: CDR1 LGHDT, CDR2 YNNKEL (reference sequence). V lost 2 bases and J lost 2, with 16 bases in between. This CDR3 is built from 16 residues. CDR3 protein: CASSQHTGAGAYEQYF. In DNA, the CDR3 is TGTGCCAGCAGCCAACACACGGGGGCGGGAGCCTACGAGCAGTACTTC.

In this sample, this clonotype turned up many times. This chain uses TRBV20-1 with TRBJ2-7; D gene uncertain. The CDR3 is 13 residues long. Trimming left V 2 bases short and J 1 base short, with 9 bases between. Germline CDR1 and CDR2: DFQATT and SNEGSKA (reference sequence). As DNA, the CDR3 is TGCAGTGCTAGATGGGCGGAGTCCTACGAGCAGTACTTC. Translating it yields CSARWAESYEQYF.

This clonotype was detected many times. The CDR3 DNA follows: TGTGCCAGCAGTTTAGTACTAGGGGAGCTGTTTTTT. Encoded protein: CASSLVLGELFF. The chain combines TRBV28 with TRBJ2-2, with no clear D. This CDR3 spans 12 amino acids. The germline V and J ends were trimmed by 2 bases and 8 bases, with 6 bases remaining between them. CDR1 MDHEN and CDR2 SYDVKM come from the germline V gene.

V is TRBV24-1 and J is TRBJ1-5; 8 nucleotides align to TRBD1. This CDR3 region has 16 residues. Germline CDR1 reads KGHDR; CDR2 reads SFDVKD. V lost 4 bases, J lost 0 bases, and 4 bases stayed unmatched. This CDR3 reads CATSDPTGDSNQPQHF. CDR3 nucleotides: TGTGCCACCAGTGACCCGACAGGGGATAGCAATCAGCCCCAGCATTTT.

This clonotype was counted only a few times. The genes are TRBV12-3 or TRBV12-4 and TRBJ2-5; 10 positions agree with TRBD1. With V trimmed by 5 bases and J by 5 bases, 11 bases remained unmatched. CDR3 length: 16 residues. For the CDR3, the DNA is TGTGCCAGCAGTCCCCGGGACAGGGGTTGGGGCGAGACCCAGTACTTC. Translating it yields CASSPRDRGWGETQYF.

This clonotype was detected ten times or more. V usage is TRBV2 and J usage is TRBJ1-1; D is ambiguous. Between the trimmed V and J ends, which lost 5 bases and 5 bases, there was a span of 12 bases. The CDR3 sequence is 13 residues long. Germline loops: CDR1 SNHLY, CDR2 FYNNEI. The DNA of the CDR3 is TGTGCCAGCAGTTTAGTTATGCGAACTGAAGCTTTCTTT. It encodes CASSLVMRTEAFF.

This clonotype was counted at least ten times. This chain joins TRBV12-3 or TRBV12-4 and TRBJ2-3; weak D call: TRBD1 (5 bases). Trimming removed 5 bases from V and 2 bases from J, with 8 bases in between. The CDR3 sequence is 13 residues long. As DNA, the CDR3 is TGTGCCAGCAGTCCGGACAACACAGATACGCAGTATTTT. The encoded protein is CASSPDNTDTQYF.

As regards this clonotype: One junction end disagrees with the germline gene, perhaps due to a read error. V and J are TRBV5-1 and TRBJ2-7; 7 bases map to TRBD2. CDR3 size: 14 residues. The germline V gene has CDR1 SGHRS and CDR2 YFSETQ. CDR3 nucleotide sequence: TGCGCCGGGATGGAGGGAGGGCCCCCCTACGGGCAGTACTTC. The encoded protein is CAGMEGGPPYGQYF.